One sample yielded the 30 T cell receptor beta chains listed below, sequenced in a study of blood T cell repertoires in COVID-19. The protocol was immunoSEQ multiplex PCR, while the TCRdb copy is restricted to in-frame clones and leaves out a portion. The sample lists fewer than 110,000 clones, 89% seen once, with approximately 3.4% in the top ten. The sample was peripheral blood. These receptor sequences come from a woman in her sixties or seventies with acute or convalescent COVID-19.

This sequence joins TRBV9 and TRBJ2-5; TRBD2 agrees at 7 bases. The trim removed 4 bases at V and 3 bases at J, leaving 15 bases unmatched. The germline V gene encodes CDR1 SGDLS and CDR2 YYNGEE. This CDR3 has 17 amino acids. The CDR3 bases are TGTGCCAGCAGCCCAGGGTTATCGGGAGGTCGGGAAGAGACCCAGTACTTC. Its translation is CASSPGLSGGREETQYF.

As to this clone: Relative to the germline gene, one junction end is altered; a read error may explain this. The rearrangement joins TRBV6-5 to TRBJ1-1, with D unresolved. CDR1 and CDR2 from the germline V gene are MNHEY and SVGAGI. The CDR3 is 11 amino acids. CDR3 sequence: CASRSNTGAFF. CDR3 coding DNA: TGTGCCAGCAGATCAAATACTGGAGCTTTCTTT.

This rearrangement joins TRBV2 to TRBJ1-2, with a weak D call TRBD1 (5 bases). The CDR3 has 15 residues. From germline, CDR1 is SNHLY and CDR2 FYNNEI. V was cut by 2 bases and J by 4 bases, with 14 bases left in between. The CDR3 region has the DNA TGTGCCAGCAGTGAACAGACGGGGGGTCTCTATGGCTACACCTTC. Translation: CASSEQTGGLYGYTF.

V gene TRBV7-8 combines with J gene TRBJ2-1; TRBD2 might be the D (6 bases). Per germline, CDR1 SGHVS and CDR2 FQNEAQ. The CDR3 length is 16 residues. Trimming removed 1 base at V and 0 bases at J, with 10 bases between. CDR3 in DNA: TGTGCCAGCAGCTTAGTAGGCGGGATCTCCTACAATGAGCAGTTCTTC. This codes for CASSLVGGISYNEQFF.

The V and J genes are TRBV25-1 and TRBJ1-2; D is ambiguous. Trimming took 3 bases from V and 2 from J, leaving 13 bases between them. The CDR3 loop spans 15 amino acids. Germline values: CDR1 MGHDK, CDR2 SYGVNS. In DNA form, the CDR3 reads TGTGCCAGCAGTGATCCCGGGGAATTAAACTATGGCTACACCTTC. Translated: CASSDPGELNYGYTF.

The chain combines TRBV10-3 with TRBJ1-2; tentative D call: TRBD1 (6 bases). The CDR3 totals 14 residues. Trimming pared 6 bases from V and 3 bases from J, leaving 14 bases between. Germline assignment: CDR1 ENHRY and CDR2 SYGVKD. DNA of the CDR3: TGTGCCATCAGGGCTACCGGGACACACTATGGCTACACCTTC. Translation gives CAIRATGTHYGYTF.

CDR3 sequence reads: CSGRRDSTDTQYF. For the CDR3, the DNA is TGCAGCGGACGTCGGGACTCTACAGATACGCAGTATTTT. V is TRBV29-1 and J is TRBJ2-3; TRBD2 might be the D (6 bases). V was trimmed by 7 bases and J by 3 bases, leaving 14 bases between them. CDR1 and CDR2 (germline): SQVTM, ANQGSEA. This CDR3 has 13 residues.

The chain joins TRBV4-1 to TRBJ1-6; TRBD1 aligns across 8 bases. CDR1 MGHRA and CDR2 YSYEKL come from the germline V gene. The CDR3 totals 15 residues. With 0 bases clipped from V and 7 bases from J, the junction kept 2 bases outside the gene matches. The CDR3 DNA follows: TGCGCCAGCAGCCAAGACGGACAGGGCAATTCACCCCTCCACTTT. This gives the protein CASSQDGQGNSPLHF.

This clone occurred a few times. The rearrangement links TRBV5-5 to TRBJ2-7, with 8 bases fitting TRBD1. The CDR3 runs to 13 residues. V was clipped by 4 bases and J by 6 bases; unmatched bases: 6. Per the germline V gene, CDR1 is SGHKS and CDR2 is YYEKEE (reference sequence). CDR3 sequence reads: CASSLTGVGEQYF. The CDR3 DNA is TGTGCCAGCAGCCTGACAGGGGTGGGCGAGCAGTACTTC.

The chain uses TRBV29-1 and TRBJ2-7; tentative D call: TRBD2 (5 bases). Germline CDR1 SQVTM, CDR2 ANQGSEA. The CDR3 has 12 amino acids. V lost 6 bases and J 5 bases, leaving 14 bases between the germline ends. The CDR3 nucleotides read TGCAGCGTGGCCGGGGTAGTTGACGAGCAGTACTTC. Translating it yields CSVAGVVDEQYF.

The gene calls are TRBV28 and TRBJ2-5; D is ambiguous. Germline CDR1 is MDHEN and CDR2 is SYDVKM. V lost 6 bases and J lost 5, with 19 bases in between. The CDR3 sequence is 15 residues long. For the CDR3, the DNA is TGTGCCAGCAGAGTTTCAGGTCCACAATCGGAGACCCAGTACTTC. This encodes CASRVSGPQSETQYF.

The J gene is TRBJ2-3, the V gene TRBV28; 8 bases are shared with TRBD1. The germline CDR1 and CDR2 sequences are MDHEN and SYDVKM. The V and J ends lost 6 bases and 0 bases, in that order; junction bases with no gene match: 8. The CDR3 is 16 amino acids. The CDR3 here is CASSRRDRSSTDTQYF. The CDR3 region has the DNA TGTGCCAGCAGCCGTCGGGACAGGTCTAGCACAGATACGCAGTATTTT.

The chain combines TRBV12-5 with TRBJ1-2; 10 bases are a match to TRBD1. Germline V gene data show CDR1 as LGHNT and CDR2 as FRNRAP. Trimming cost V 4 bases and J 7 bases; bases outside gene matches: 0. The CDR3 is 12 amino acids. The CDR3 loop reads CASGWDRGGYTF. DNA of the CDR3: TGTGCTAGTGGTTGGGACAGGGGTGGCTACACCTTC.

This chain links TRBV7-9 with TRBJ1-1, with TRBD1 as a possible D gene (5 bases). The CDR3 has 14 amino acids. Germline CDR1 reads SEHNR; CDR2 reads FQNEAQ (reference sequence). V was pared by 2 bases and J by 0 bases, with 7 bases between. The CDR3 DNA sequence: TGTGCCAGCAGCTTATCAGGGCTGAACACTGAAGCTTTCTTT. It yields the protein CASSLSGLNTEAFF.

Concerning this clone: Other nucleotide sequences from this sample produce the same CDR3. This chain links TRBV6-5 with TRBJ1-2; D possibly corresponds to TRBD1 (5 bases). Germline CDR1 reads MNHEY; CDR2 reads SVGAGI. The CDR3 covers 13 residues. The V gene lost 6 bases and the J gene lost 4 bases, with 12 bases spanning the gap. This chain's CDR3 is CASSYPGLYGYTF. The CDR3 region has the DNA TGTGCCAGCAGCTACCCGGGACTCTATGGCTACACCTTC.

V usage is TRBV24-1 and J usage is TRBJ2-7, with a possible D match to TRBD2 (5 bases). V shed 10 bases and J shed 5 bases, with 11 bases lying between them. Germline CDR1 reads KGHDR; CDR2 reads SFDVKD. The length of the CDR3 is 11 residues. This CDR3 is CATGSGNEQYF. The CDR3 DNA sequence: TGTGCCACTGGCTCCGGGAACGAGCAGTACTTC.

The CDR3 region has the DNA TGTGCCAGCAGCTTAATTGGCGGGAGGTACGCCTACGAGCAGTACTTC. Its protein is CASSLIGGRYAYEQYF. The chain joins TRBV7-3 to TRBJ2-7, with 8 bases matching TRBD2. Per the germline V gene, CDR1 is SGHTA and CDR2 is FQGTGA. CDR3 length: 16 residues. The V and J ends lost 1 base and 2 bases, in that order; junction bases with no gene match: 7.

This rearrangement joins TRBV3-1 (or the pseudogene TRBV3-2) to TRBJ2-7, with 10 bases fitting TRBD1. The CDR3 runs to 13 residues. With 4 bases clipped from V and 3 bases from J, the junction kept 0 bases outside the gene matches. Germline V lookup: CDR1 LGHDT, CDR2 YNNKEL (reference sequence). The CDR3 nucleotides are TGTGCCAGCAGCCGGGACAGGGGCTACGAGCAGTACTTC. Its protein is CASSRDRGYEQYF.

The chain is built from TRBV2 and TRBJ2-1; 7 bases line up with TRBD2. V was clipped by 2 bases and J by 13 bases; unmatched bases: 11. The CDR3 is 14 residues long. The V gene's germline CDR1 is SNHLY and CDR2 FYNNEI. The CDR3: CASSEKASGAIQFF. The CDR3 DNA is TGTGCCAGCAGTGAAAAGGCTAGCGGAGCCATCCAGTTCTTC.

The V call is TRBV23-1, the J call TRBJ2-3, with 8 bases identical to TRBD1. Being an ORF, TRBV23-1 has a function that is uncertain. CDR3 length: 16 residues. Trimming removed 2 bases from V and 6 bases from J; junction bases left unmatched: 10. The CDR3 DNA reads as TGCGCCAGCAGTCAACCCCGGGACAGGTCGATCGATACGCAGTATTTT. Translated, it gives CASSQPRDRSIDTQYF.

Regarding this clone: Its ends do not fully match the called genes, so a read error is possible. V usage is TRBV6-1 and J usage is TRBJ2-5, with 7 bases that match TRBD1. Germline assignment: CDR1 MNHNS and CDR2 SASEGT. This CDR3 region has 14 residues. The CDR3 DNA reads TGTGCCAGCAGTGAGATCGGGACAGAGGCCTCAAGACACTTC. It codes for CASSEIGTEASRHF.

The chain links TRBV6-5 to TRBJ2-1; 11 nucleotides align to TRBD2. The V gene's germline CDR1 is MNHEY and CDR2 SVGAGI. CDR3 length: 15 amino acids. The J segment lost 9 bases and the V segment lost 4 bases, leaving 8 bases of the junction unmatched. Here the CDR3 reads CASSLLAGGPGEQFF. The CDR3 DNA sequence: TGTGCCAGCAGTTTATTAGCGGGAGGGCCGGGTGAGCAGTTCTTC.

The gene calls are TRBV7-2 and TRBJ1-3, with TRBD1 identical over 8 bases. J was trimmed by 2 bases and V by 4 bases; bases with no gene match: 4. Germline V gene data show CDR1 as SGHTA and CDR2 as FQGNSA. The CDR3 is 15 residues long. CDR3 region: CASSWGTGPGNTIYF. As DNA, the CDR3 is TGTGCCAGCAGCTGGGGGACAGGCCCTGGAAACACCATATATTTT.

V usage is TRBV5-1 and J usage is TRBJ1-1; 8 positions agree with TRBD1. In germline, CDR1 is SGHRS, CDR2 YFSETQ. J was trimmed by 1 base and V by 4 bases; bases with no gene match: 9. The CDR3 runs 16 residues. The CDR3 protein is CASSLRQGTKNTEAFF. The DNA of the CDR3 is TGCGCCAGCAGCCTACGACAGGGGACGAAGAACACTGAAGCTTTCTTT.

CDR3 coding DNA: TGTGCCAGCAGCCGGGGGGCGGGAGTGGTAGATACGCAGTATTTT. It codes for CASSRGAGVVDTQYF. The chain uses TRBV5-4 and TRBJ2-3; D may be TRBD2 (7 bases). The germline gives CDR1 SGHNT, CDR2 YYREEE (reference sequence). Between the trimmed V and J ends, which lost 4 bases and 5 bases, there was a span of 17 bases. The CDR3 is made up of 15 amino acids.

V gene TRBV3-1 (or the pseudogene TRBV3-2) combines with J gene TRBJ1-2; the D is unclear. V lost 2 bases and J lost 5, with 6 bases in between. CDR1 is LGHDT, CDR2 YNNKEL, per germline (reference sequence). The CDR3 sequence is 12 residues long. CDR3 region: CASSQSLYGYTF. The CDR3 coding sequence is TGTGCCAGCAGCCAATCCCTTTATGGCTACACCTTC.

CDR3 protein: CSVGTSGSTDTQYF. The CDR3 DNA sequence: TGCAGCGTAGGGACTAGCGGTAGCACAGATACGCAGTATTTT. The chain uses TRBV29-1 and TRBJ2-3; TRBD2 aligns across 11 bases. The V segment lost 6 bases and the J segment 0 bases; nucleotides outside the gene matches: 2. This CDR3 is 14 amino acids long. The germline gives CDR1 SQVTM, CDR2 ANQGSEA.

This chain uses TRBV7-3 with TRBJ2-2, with no clear D. The CDR3 is 12 amino acids. Germline V lookup: CDR1 SGHTA, CDR2 FQGTGA. V lost 4 bases and J lost 3, with 3 bases in between. The CDR3 region has the DNA TGTGCCAGCAGCTCGGACACCGGGGAGCTGTTTTTT. As protein: CASSSDTGELFF.

V usage is TRBV28 and J usage is TRBJ2-3; the D gene is possibly TRBD2 (6 bases). This CDR3 spans 17 amino acids. Deletions cut 5 bases from V and 0 bases from J, with 18 bases between. From germline, CDR1 is MDHEN and CDR2 SYDVKM. The CDR3 here is CASSLSGPSSSTDTQYF. As DNA, the CDR3 is TGTGCCAGCAGTCTCAGCGGGCCCTCGTCTAGCACAGATACGCAGTATTTT.

The chain is built from TRBV9 and TRBJ1-2; tentatively, D is TRBD1 (5 bases). The CDR3 loop spans 17 amino acids. The V and J ends lost 0 bases and 6 bases respectively, with 21 bases between them. Per germline, CDR1 SGDLS and CDR2 YYNGEE. CDR3 loop: CASSVDGRGTLGNGYTF. The DNA of the CDR3 is TGTGCCAGCAGCGTAGATGGCCGGGGGACCCTAGGGAATGGCTACACCTTC.